One sample yielded the 29 T cell receptor beta chains listed below, sequenced in a study of control samples from healthy donors and cancer patients. Clones were read by immunoSEQ multiplex PCR, and TCRdb kept only the in-frame ones, dropping some. The sample records some 51,000 clones, nearly 90% being singletons. Sequenced material: blood. These receptors all stem from a man in his fifties in good health.

The chain recombines TRBV28 with TRBJ2-7; unclear D gene. The V end was cut by 7 bases, the J end by 4 bases, with 11 bases between. Looked up from germline, CDR1 is MDHEN and CDR2 is SYDVKM. The CDR3 totals 12 residues. The CDR3 coding sequence is TGTGCCAGCACCGCCCGCCAGTACGAGCAGTACTTC. It specifies CASTARQYEQYF.

The chain combines TRBV5-1 with TRBJ2-5, with TRBD1 matching 10 bases. V trimming: 2 bases; J trimming: 5 bases; junction bases outside the gene matches: 6. This CDR3 is built from 15 residues. Germline lookup yields CDR1 SGHRS and CDR2 YFSETQ. The DNA of the CDR3 is TGCGCCAGCAGCTTAGGGACAGGGGATGGGGAGACCCAGTACTTC. Translation gives CASSLGTGDGETQYF.

The chain employs TRBV5-1 and TRBJ2-7; possible D gene TRBD2, 5 bases. Looked up from germline, CDR1 is SGHRS and CDR2 is YFSETQ. The CDR3 contains 14 residues. Deletions cut 0 bases from V and 5 bases from J, with 12 bases between. The CDR3 DNA reads as TGCGCCAGCAGCTTGGGATGGGGTAGCGACGAGCAGTACTTC. Protein: CASSLGWGSDEQYF.

The J gene is TRBJ2-2, the V gene TRBV6-2 or TRBV6-3, with TRBD2 matching 12 bases. There are 17 residues in the CDR3. Trimming removed 0 bases from V and 5 bases from J; junction bases left unmatched: 4. Germline V gene data show CDR1 as MNHEY and CDR2 as SVGEGT. The CDR3 region is CASSYSRLAGVTGELFF. In nucleotides, the CDR3 is TGTGCCAGCAGTTACTCGAGACTAGCGGGAGTTACCGGGGAGCTGTTTTTT.

The rearrangement links TRBV5-4 to TRBJ2-2; TRBD2 matches at 8 bases. The CDR3 runs to 16 residues. The V and J ends lost 2 bases and 4 bases, in that order; junction bases with no gene match: 7. Per the germline V gene, CDR1 is SGHNT and CDR2 is YYREEE (reference sequence). The CDR3 spells CASSLAQREITGELFF. The CDR3 bases are TGTGCCAGCAGCTTAGCGCAGCGGGAGATCACCGGGGAGCTGTTTTTT. Looking up the rest from reference TRBV5-4 and TRBJ2-2 gives the full variable domain: ETGVTQSPTHLIKTRGQQVTLRCSSQSGHNTVSWYQQALGQGPQFIFQYYREEENGRGNFPPRFSGLQFPNYSSELNVNALELDDSALYLCASSLAQREITGELFFGEGSRLTVL.

V gene TRBV10-3 combines with J gene TRBJ2-1, with 8 bases aligning to TRBD2. The CDR3 spans 13 residues. V trimming: 7 bases; J trimming: 8 bases; junction bases outside the gene matches: 7. CDR1 is ENHRY and CDR2 is SYGVKD in the germline V gene. This CDR3 is CAITGTSYDEQFF. DNA for the CDR3: TGTGCCATCACTGGGACTAGTTACGATGAGCAGTTCTTC.

The J gene is TRBJ2-5, the V gene TRBV9, with 14 bases identical to TRBD2. Germline loops: CDR1 SGDLS, CDR2 YYNGEE. V lost 2 bases and J lost 1; bases outside the gene matches: 7. This CDR3 has 18 residues. The CDR3 protein is CASSVGTSGGFTQETQYF. The CDR3 nucleotides read TGTGCCAGCAGCGTCGGGACTAGCGGGGGCTTCACCCAAGAGACCCAGTACTTC.

The V and J genes are TRBV28 and TRBJ2-7; no reliable D call. This CDR3 contains 17 residues. V dropped 3 bases and J dropped 3 bases, with 21 bases sitting between them. In germline, CDR1 is MDHEN, CDR2 SYDVKM. The DNA of the CDR3 is TGTGCCAGCAGTTTCCCTGGTCCCGGGTTCATCGACTACGAGCAGTACTTC. It encodes CASSFPGPGFIDYEQYF.

This chain connects TRBV5-6 to TRBJ1-5; D unresolved. Germline CDR1 reads SGHDT; CDR2 reads YYEEEE. Trimming took off 4 bases at V and 2 bases at J, with 16 bases between the two ends. CDR3 length: 16 amino acids. In DNA, the CDR3 is TGTGCCAGCAGCGCAGGTAGAGACACCCGCAATCAGCCCCAGCATTTT. This codes for CASSAGRDTRNQPQHF.

The chain employs TRBV7-8 and TRBJ2-2, with 8 positions matching TRBD1. V lost 5 bases and J lost 7; bases outside the gene matches: 9. Germline V lookup: CDR1 SGHVS, CDR2 FQNEAQ. The CDR3 runs 15 residues. The CDR3 sequence: CASSRRTGIFGELFF. The CDR3 DNA reads as TGTGCCAGCAGCCGGCGGACAGGGATTTTCGGGGAGCTGTTTTTT.

This clone was counted only a few times. This rearrangement joins TRBV16 to TRBJ1-2, with 9 bases matching TRBD1. This CDR3 spans 13 amino acids. Germline CDR1 and CDR2: KGHSY and FQNENV. The junction had 3 bases not matched to a gene; V was cut back by 4 bases and J by 6 bases. The CDR3 protein is CASSLRDRDGYTF. CDR3 coding DNA: TGTGCCAGCAGCCTCCGGGACAGGGATGGCTACACCTTC. The full variable domain, its missing parts supplied by reference TRBV16 and TRBJ1-2, is GEEVAQTPKHLVRGEGQKAKLYCAPIKGHSYVFWYQQVLKNEFKFLISFQNENVFDETGMPKERFSAKCLPNSPCSLEIQATKLEDSAVYFCASSLRDRDGYTFGSGTRLTVV.

This clone has a handful of counts. The chain carries TRBV12-3 or TRBV12-4 and TRBJ2-2; unclear D gene. The V end was cut by 4 bases, the J end by 8 bases, with 8 bases between. The CDR3 length is 12 residues. CDR3 loop: CASSSVSGELFF. The CDR3 DNA follows: TGTGCCAGCAGTTCGGTTTCTGGGGAGCTGTTTTTT.

This rearrangement joins TRBV18 to TRBJ2-5; TRBD2 is a possible D gene (5 bases). The V gene lost 3 bases and the J gene lost 1 base, with 9 bases spanning the gap. Germline CDR1 and CDR2: KGHSH and LQKENI. The CDR3 has 14 residues. CDR3 loop: CASSPASFQETQYF. CDR3 DNA sequence: TGTGCCAGCTCACCGGCTAGCTTCCAAGAGACCCAGTACTTC.

As concerns this clone: The same CDR3 also results from other DNA sequences found in this sample. The chain is built from TRBV7-2 and TRBJ2-7; 8 nucleotides align to TRBD1. With V trimmed by 1 base and J by 4 bases, 6 bases remained unmatched. This CDR3 region has 15 residues. CDR1 and CDR2 from the germline V gene are SGHTA and FQGNSA. The CDR3 here is CASSLGSGGLYEQYF. CDR3 coding DNA: TGTGCCAGCAGCTTAGGGTCAGGGGGCTTGTACGAGCAGTACTTC.

The chain combines TRBV28 with TRBJ1-5; no clear D. The CDR3 has 11 amino acids. Germline CDR1 and CDR2: MDHEN and SYDVKM. Trimming stripped 3 bases from V and 8 bases from J, with 5 bases between. The DNA for the CDR3 is TGTGCCAGCAGTTTTACGGAGCCCCAGCATTTT. This translates into CASSFTEPQHF.

J is TRBJ2-7 and V is TRBV6-6, with 13 bases identical to TRBD2. CDR1 is MNHNY and CDR2 is SVGAGI in the germline V gene (reference sequence). Losses at the gene ends were 6 bases for V and 6 bases for J; bases not matched to a gene: 8. The CDR3 spans 15 residues. The CDR3 sequence is CASRITSGRATEQYF. The CDR3 DNA reads TGTGCCAGCAGAATTACTAGCGGGAGGGCCACCGAGCAGTACTTC.

The chain is built from TRBV7-2 and TRBJ2-3; 7 bases align to TRBD2. From germline, CDR1 is SGHTA and CDR2 FQGNSA. Trimming at V came to 5 bases and at J to 7 bases, leaving 3 bases not matched to a gene. The length of the CDR3 is 12 residues. As DNA, the CDR3 is TGTGCCAGCAGCACGCGGGGGAATACGCAGTATTTT. The encoded protein is CASSTRGNTQYF.

The chain employs TRBV29-1 and TRBJ1-2, with 7 bases aligning to TRBD1. This CDR3 spans 13 amino acids. Looked up from germline, CDR1 is SQVTM and CDR2 is ANQGSEA. J gave up 8 bases and V 3 bases, and 9 bases lay outside the gene matches. The CDR3 loop is CSVDLTQGVGYTF. The CDR3 bases are TGCAGCGTTGATCTTACGCAGGGGGTGGGCTACACCTTC.

The chain employs TRBV27 and TRBJ2-3; possible D gene TRBD1, 6 bases. Germline V gene sequence: CDR1 MNHEY, CDR2 SMNVEV (reference sequence). The CDR3 runs 20 residues. V gave up 2 bases and J gave up 0 bases, with 24 bases separating them. The CDR3 here is CASSLRVRGAGESSTDTQYF. The CDR3 nucleotides are TGTGCCAGCAGTTTAAGAGTGAGAGGTGCAGGGGAGTCTAGCACAGATACGCAGTATTTT.

The rearrangement joins TRBV19 to TRBJ2-7; D is unresolved. The CDR3 is 17 amino acids. CDR1 and CDR2 (germline): LNHDA, SQIVND (reference sequence). Trimming left V 3 bases short and J 2 bases short, with 20 bases between. The CDR3 reads CASSMTRRVGIPYEQYF. As DNA, the CDR3 is TGTGCCAGTAGTATGACTCGTAGGGTGGGGATTCCCTACGAGCAGTACTTC.

The chain combines TRBV12-3 or TRBV12-4 with TRBJ2-5; weak D call: TRBD1 (6 bases). Deletions cut 6 bases from V and 4 bases from J, with 12 bases between. The CDR3 is 13 residues long. CDR3 sequence (DNA): TGTGCCAGCAGCGAACAGGGTAGAGAGACCCAGTACTTC. Its translation is CASSEQGRETQYF.

V usage is TRBV18 and J usage is TRBJ1-6; D is possibly TRBD1 (5 bases). This CDR3 has 12 amino acids. The V gene's germline CDR1 is KGHSH and CDR2 LQKENI. The V end lost 6 bases, the J end lost 7 bases, and 7 bases lay between the germline ends. CDR3 DNA sequence: TGTGCCAGCTCCCGGGGGAATTCACCCCTCCACTTT. Encoded protein: CASSRGNSPLHF.

V usage is TRBV5-1 and J usage is TRBJ2-5; tentatively, D is TRBD1 (5 bases). With 0 bases removed from V and 2 bases from J, the gap between germline ends came to 8 bases. From germline, CDR1 is SGHRS and CDR2 YFSETQ. This CDR3 is built from 14 residues. This chain's CDR3 is CASSLAQEQETQYF. In nucleotides, the CDR3 is TGCGCCAGCAGCTTGGCACAGGAGCAAGAGACCCAGTACTTC. Full variable domain (missing parts from reference TRBV5-1 and TRBJ2-5): KAGVTQTPRYLIKTRGQQVTLSCSPISGHRSVSWYQQTPGQGLQFLFEYFSETQRNKGNFPGRFSGRQFSNSRSEMNVSTLELGDSALYLCASSLAQEQETQYFGPGTRLLVL.

The CDR3 sequence is CASSLRQADGHNEQFF. In DNA form, the CDR3 reads TGTGCCAGCAGCTTAAGACAAGCGGATGGCCACAATGAGCAGTTCTTC. The chain carries TRBV11-2 and TRBJ2-1, with TRBD2 as a possible D gene (5 bases). Germline CDR1 SGHAT, CDR2 FQNNGV. Trimming removed 2 bases at V and 5 bases at J, with 16 bases between. This CDR3 is built from 16 residues.

The chain recombines TRBV18 with TRBJ2-3; 7 positions agree with TRBD1. V trimming: 4 bases; J trimming: 2 bases; junction bases outside the gene matches: 9. This CDR3 comprises 16 residues. Per the germline V gene, CDR1 is KGHSH and CDR2 is LQKENI. CDR3: CASSLDRVGATDTQYF. The CDR3 DNA reads as TGTGCCAGCTCACTTGACAGGGTTGGGGCCACAGATACGCAGTATTTT.

V is TRBV18 and J is TRBJ1-3; D perhaps matches TRBD1 (5 bases). V was shortened by 5 bases and J by 1 base, with 15 bases between the two germline ends. CDR3 length equals 16 residues. CDR1 and CDR2 from the germline V gene are KGHSH and LQKENI. The CDR3 sequence is CASSDYAGGSGNTIYF. CDR3 coding DNA: TGTGCCAGCTCAGACTACGCGGGGGGATCTGGAAACACCATATATTTT.

This chain uses TRBV18 with TRBJ2-3; 9 bases agree with TRBD1. The CDR3 sequence is 14 residues long. The germline gives CDR1 KGHSH, CDR2 LQKENI. The V gene end was trimmed by 5 bases and the J gene end by 1 base; junction bases not matched to a gene: 1. This CDR3 is CASSRDRGTDTQYF. The CDR3 DNA sequence: TGTGCCAGCTCAAGGGACAGGGGCACAGATACGCAGTATTTT.

The chain links TRBV7-2 to TRBJ2-2; D is undetermined. From germline, CDR1 is SGHTA and CDR2 FQGNSA. The CDR3 has 12 residues. Trimming removed 5 bases at V and 7 bases at J, with 8 bases between. Here the CDR3 DNA reads TGTGCCAGCAGCCCATTGCTCGGGGAGCTGTTTTTT. Its translation: CASSPLLGELFF.

This chain joins TRBV20-1 and TRBJ1-1, with no clear D. CDR1 and CDR2 (germline): DFQATT, SNEGSKA (reference sequence). Trimming took 6 bases from V and 1 from J, leaving 3 bases between them. This CDR3 spans 10 amino acids. CDR3: CSAQNTEAFF. CDR3 sequence (DNA): TGCAGTGCCCAGAACACTGAAGCTTTCTTT.